This record covers a single T cell receptor (beta chain). This clone was observed a few times. The target of this receptor is not known. No base qualities exist here, and no much larger clone lies one base off it. The data originate from a study of sequential checkpoint blockade in melanoma (dated by TCRdb to between 2018 and 2021). At the level of the whole study: Patients were randomized 1:1 to first-line nivolumab followed by ipilimumab (arm A) or ipilimumab followed by nivolumab (arm B). Both trial sequences were followed by maintenance nivolumab. DNA from some 89 melanoma tumor samples collected before treatment underwent TCRbeta immunosequencing. For approximately 20 patients, matched tumor biopsies were taken both before treatment and at week 13, after single-agent nivolumab (arm A) or ipilimumab (arm B). About 75% of the matched tumor biopsy pairs taken before and after treatment were from the same lesion. Broad study findings and their caveats: Tumor T-cell fraction and clonality correlated with PD-L1 staining and CD8+ T-cell counts but not with mutational load. Small sample sizes and reduced statistical power limited the within-arm analyses of tumor T-cell fraction. Clinical benefit was about 30 times more likely to be achieved by patients whose tumor T-cell fraction and clonality increased by week 13. Validation of the response-prediction model combining TCR metrics and mutation burden is needed in larger, independent patient cohorts. Among patients in the nivolumab-first arm (arm A), tumor TIL clonality before treatment was associated with response (P = .04).

The meaning of the sample's treatment or condition label: randomized to nivolumab then ipilimumab (arm A) or the reverse (arm B). None of the trial patients had been given prior DNA-damaging chemotherapy. The samples were obtained from melanoma patients enrolled in CheckMate 064, an open-label, randomized phase II trial testing sequential checkpoint blockade. Genomic DNA from formalin-fixed paraffin-embedded (FFPE) tissue samples served as the input for tumor TCR sequencing. The germline V gene supplies CDR1 SGHNT and CDR2 YENEEA. Here V drops 5 bases and J drops 5 bases, and the junction holds 11 bases not matched to any gene. Measured from the cysteine to the phenylalanine, the CDR3 is 17 residues long. The entry retains the CDR3 DNA only, 51 bases that are in frame from base 1. TCRbeta CDR3 regions were immunosequenced from genomic DNA with the immunoSEQ Assay. Before high-throughput sequencing, the genomic DNA was amplified using bias-controlled multiplex PCR. Turning to the authors' computational methods: To quantify the absolute abundance of each unique TCRbeta CDR3 region, the sequences were collapsed and filtered. Clonality, defined as 1 minus Pielou's evenness, was calculated using productive rearrangements only. Tumor T-cell fraction was computed by normalizing TCRbeta template counts to usable DNA, estimated from several housekeeping genes. A previously published method was used to identify clones with significantly greater frequencies in on-treatment samples than in baseline samples. Drawn from immuneACCESS, this table holds only the in-frame rearrangements with V and J called that TCRdb kept. Clones are partly lost; checked studies trace under half to an unresolved V gene and leave the rest unexplained. That table is the source of V, J and clone size, and D and trimming were worked out from the DNA. This sample gives several thousand clones in total; around 20% of them show up just once. The top ten hold about a tenth of the sample.

This receptor was identified in a human donor with melanoma. In this chain, TRBV11-3 is recombined with TRBJ2-1; TRBD2 fits 11 bases in the junction. This sample comprised tumor tissue (inferred from file names), obtained from a patient given nivolumab and ipilimumab in sequence. The nucleotide sequence is given as TGTGCCAGCAGCGACGTGGTAGCGGGAGGGCCCGACAATGAGCAGTTCTTC. Translated, it reads CASSDVVAGGPDNEQFF.